Shown below are 2 T cell receptor beta chains from a single sample sequenced in a study of vaccination and CD4 T cells after COVID-19 (dated 2022 in TCRdb). The sample's treatment or condition label, in plain terms: approximately nine-day PBMC culture with coronavirus spike peptide pools or control peptides (ViraFEST assay). Their recognized antigens are unknown. The library was built by means of PCR. Instrument used: Illumina iSeq 100. DNA from cultured CD4+ T cells was subjected to TCR sequencing with the Oncomine TCR Beta short-read assay at the Johns Hopkins FTIC core. TCRdb reprocessing: public reads trimmed at Q25 with fastp, clones called with MiXCR, in-frame beta chains kept. Duplicate CDR3 protein sequences are folded into a single record with the most common DNA and genes. This sample comprises about 11,000 distinct CDR3 sequences, more than 55% of them detected only once. Jointly, the top ten make up about 20% of the sample.

The sequencing sample was made of CD4+ T cells from blood, cultured in vitro. The receptors were gathered from a human donor who had recovered from COVID-19.

This chain uses TRBV24-1 with TRBJ2-1; 14 nucleotides agree with TRBD2. Germline assignment: CDR1 KGHDR and CDR2 SFDVKD. The junction had 9 bases not matched to a gene; V was cut back by 4 bases and J by 8 bases. This CDR3 is 17 amino acids long. CDR3 in amino acids: CATSDRRGLAGGDEQFF. CDR3 in DNA: TGTGCCACCAGTGACAGGCGAGGACTAGCGGGAGGCGATGAGCAGTTCTTC.

The gene calls are TRBV12-3 or TRBV12-4 and TRBJ2-5; no definite D call. CDR3 length: 12 amino acids. The V gene lost 5 bases and the J gene lost 7 bases, with 11 bases spanning the gap. CDR3 amino acids: CASSPTYGTQYF. As DNA, the CDR3 is TGTGCCAGCAGTCCTACTTACGGGACCCAGTACTTC.